This T cell receptor beta chain was found in a study of cytomegalovirus exposure and HLA in healthy donors. In the case of this clone: Antigen: not known.

Study-level results: Reported results showed that the classifier diagnosed cytomegalovirus status with high specificity and sensitivity.

V was pared by 6 bases and J by 3 bases, with 6 bases of the junction left unmatched. The CDR3 runs to 14 residues. CDR1 and CDR2 from the germline V gene are SNHLY and FYNNEI. The study ran its PCR with 60 Vbeta and 13 Jbeta primers. TCRdb's copy holds only in-frame clones and misses some; the assay was immunoSEQ multiplex PCR. The table records 150,000 to 200,000 clones, 80% of them present only once. This sequence was found in a man in his thirties or forties in good health and CMV-seropositive. Sequencing was carried out using PBMCs. This chain links TRBV2 with TRBJ2-7; TRBD2 aligns across 9 bases. CDR3 DNA sequence: TGTGCCAGCAGAGTAGCGGGAGCTGGCTACGAGCAGTACTTC. The encoded protein is CASRVAGAGYEQYF.